The clone carrying this TCR beta chain was detected only a few times. These data come from a study of blood T cell repertoires in COVID-19. Across the whole study: COVID-19 samples, acute and convalescent, were from the United States, Italy and Spain. PBMCs, B-cell-depleted T cells, or T cells were the source of the cDNA or gDNA that made up the material.

Original analysis: It was from reference gene primer amplification that nucleated cell counts were estimated. The method was immunoSEQ multiplex PCR; TCRdb's version includes in-frame clones alone and lacks a portion of them. For V, J and clone size, that table is used; D and trimming come from the DNA. The repertoire consists of fewer than 250,000 clones, with about four fifths occurring once and the leading ten covering less than 8%. V was cut by 1 base and J by 4 bases, with 11 bases left in between. The CDR3 sequence is 15 residues long. CDR1 MNHNS and CDR2 SASEGT come from the germline V gene. The chain joins TRBV6-1 to TRBJ1-3; a possible D gene is TRBD1 (6 bases). This TCR came from a woman aged 45-60 years with active or convalescent COVID-19. Sequenced material: peripheral blood. The DNA for the CDR3 is TGTGCCAGCAGTGAAGATCAGGGGAAAGGAAACACCATATATTTT. This gives the protein CASSEDQGKGNTIYF.